Listed below are T cell receptor beta chains from one sample, sequenced in a study of T cell repertoires in cytomegalovirus infection. Their cognate antigens are unknown. TCRdb analysed the reads with MiXCR anew, one entry per CDR3 protein. The sample has around 800,000 distinct CDR3 sequences; approximately 32% are singletons. The material sequenced was cultured CD8+ T cells from PBMCs, taken from culture after CMV antigen stimulation. Receptors originate from a human donor in good health (CMV status not recorded). Some clones in this sample may be carry-over from other donors' samples. Each CDR3 is given with its conserved first and last residue. The D gene is left open where the match is weak. A row's size may be missing; if present it is once, few, many or a size class.

-	few	TRBV6-6	TRBJ2-7	TGTGCCAGCAGAAATTTCCGGGACGCCACAACCTCCCCCCGATACGAGCAGTACTTC	CASRNFRDATTSPRYEQYF
-	few	TRBV7-2	TRBJ1-5	TGTGCCAGCAGCTTAGTGGGGGGTTTTAGCAATCAGCCCCAGCATTTT	CASSLVGGFSNQPQHF
TRBD2	few	TRBV4-1	TRBJ2-1	TGCGCCAGCAGCCAAGTGGTCGGGGGGGCCTATGAGCAGTTCTTC	CASSQVVGGAYEQFF
TRBD2	few	TRBV11-3	TRBJ2-2	TGTGCCAGCAGTAATATGCGCGGGGGCACCGGGGAGCTGTTTTTT	CASSNMRGGTGELFF
TRBD2	few	TRBV6-5	TRBJ2-1	TGTGCCAGCAGTTCTAGGGAGGGGTACAATGAGCAGTTCTTC	CASSSREGYNEQFF
-	many	TRBV7-6	TRBJ1-1	TGTGCCAGCAGCCGAACACAGAACACTGAAGCTTTCTTT	CASSRTQNTEAFF
-	-	TRBV6-6	TRBJ2-3	TGTGCCCGCAGTTACTCGAGGGCCCGGGGGCCCACTAGCACAGATACGCAGTATTTT	CARSYSRARGPTSTDTQYF
TRBD2	-	TRBV28	TRBJ2-5	TGTGCCAGCAGTTTATCTGTCGGGGGTGGACTAGCGGGCATGGAGACCCAGTACTTC	CASSLSVGGGLAGMETQYF
-	few	TRBV13	TRBJ1-6	TGTGCCAGCAGCTTAGGCCGGGAACCCCTCCACTTT	CASSLGREPLHF
-	-	TRBV11-1	TRBJ2-1	TGTGCCAGCAGCCCCCCCGGAATCAGGGAGCAGTTCTTC	CASSPPGIREQFF
-	few	TRBV7-2	TRBJ1-3	TGTGCCAGCAGCTTAGCGTTGGGGCGGCAGAGCTCTGGAAACACCATATATTTT	CASSLALGRQSSGNTIYF
TRBD2	-	TRBV5-5	TRBJ2-1	TGTGCCAGCAGCATGACCCTCGGACTAGCGGGACCCTCTAATGAGCAGTTCTTC	CASSMTLGLAGPSNEQFF
TRBD2	many	TRBV7-6	TRBJ2-2	TGTGCCAGCAGCCCGACTAGCGGGGAAAACACCGGGGAGCTGTTTTTT	CASSPTSGENTGELFF